This note documents a single T cell receptor (beta chain) sequence. Its antigen is as yet unknown. The J segment lost 10 bases and the V segment lost 12 bases, leaving 8 bases of the junction unmatched. The CDR3 is 12 residues long. Germline loops: CDR1 KGHDR, CDR2 SFDVKD. These data are taken from a study of CD8+CD57+ T cells in acquired aplastic anemia. Study-wide context: Mean yield of DNA from sorted CD4+ and CD8+ cells was around 3 ug. Study-wide results and limits: Both patients and controls carried the same twenty-nine CD8+ CDR3 sequences.

Researchers used genomic DNA as the template to profile TCR beta VDJ and CDR3. MiXCR, run by TCRdb on the reads, gives a single entry per CDR3 protein. Here the sample spans about 270,000 distinct CDR3 sequences, around three fifths being singletons. Sequencing was done on a sample of sorted CD4+, CD8+, or CD8+CD57+ T cells (not recorded which) from PBMCs. The origin of this receptor is a human donor with severe aplastic anemia or a healthy control (not recorded which). The chain is built from TRBV24-1 and TRBJ2-1, with 10 bases lining up with TRBD1. Here the CDR3 DNA reads TGTGCCGGGGGACAGGGGAGCTACGAGCAGTTCTTC. Amino acids: CAGGQGSYEQFF.